The next 16 T cell receptor beta chains were all read from a single sample in a study of OX40 agonist ivuxolimab in advanced cancers. Data came from immunoSEQ multiplex PCR; TCRdb stores just in-frame clones and leaves some out. The sample gives 50,000 or so clones, 75% to 90% of which show up once; roughly a third is in the top ten. The sequences come from CD4+ or CD8+ T cells sorted from blood, collected in a trial of the OX40 agonist ivuxolimab. These TCRs come from an adult with an advanced solid tumor such as melanoma, head and neck, liver or kidney cancer.

V gene TRBV7-2 combines with J gene TRBJ1-1; D is uncertain. Trimming cost V 1 base and J 11 bases, with 14 bases left between them. The CDR3 extends over 13 amino acids. Germline assignment: CDR1 SGHTA and CDR2 FQGNSA. The CDR3 region is CASSLDGYQWAFF. In nucleotides, the CDR3 is TGTGCCAGCAGCTTAGATGGGTACCAGTGGGCTTTCTTT.

The table lists this clone with a few counts. The rearrangement links TRBV29-1 to TRBJ1-1; no firm D call. The ends were cut back, 5 bases at V and 10 bases at J, with 14 bases in the middle. The CDR3 covers 11 residues. CDR1 and CDR2 (germline): SQVTM, ANQGSEA. The CDR3 DNA follows: TGCAGCGTTCTACTAGGACCCCGAGCTTTCTTT. Its protein is CSVLLGPRAFF.

The chain has TRBV5-4 and TRBJ2-1; TRBD2 matches at 8 bases. The CDR3 consists of 16 residues. Trimming removed 2 bases from V and 8 bases from J; junction bases left unmatched: 12. The V gene's germline CDR1 is SGHNT and CDR2 YYREEE (reference sequence). CDR3 nucleotide sequence: TGTGCCAGCAGCTTAACGGCGGGAGGACCGGGGGATGAGCAGTTCTTC. It translates to CASSLTAGGPGDEQFF.

This clone was picked up a small number of times. This rearrangement joins TRBV11-3 to TRBJ2-7, with D perhaps matching TRBD1 (5 bases). Trimming pared 1 base from V and 4 bases from J, leaving 14 bases between. The CDR3 runs 15 residues. Looked up from germline, CDR1 is SGHNT and CDR2 is YENEEA. CDR3 in DNA: TGTGCCAGCAGCTTAGGCCACGGACAATATTACGAGCAGTACTTC. This translates into CASSLGHGQYYEQYF.

This sequence joins TRBV27 and TRBJ2-7; no clear D gene. V lost 10 bases, J lost 6 bases, and 4 bases lay in between. Germline V gene lookup returns CDR1 MNHEY and CDR2 SMNVEV (reference sequence). The CDR3 extends over 8 amino acids. CDR3 DNA sequence: TGTGCCACAGGCGAGCAGTACTTC. It encodes CATGEQYF.

The chain links TRBV7-9 to TRBJ1-1, with no clear D. The CDR3 has 11 residues. Germline V CDR1 and CDR2: SEHNR, FQNEAQ (reference sequence). With 2 bases removed from V and 6 bases from J, the gap between germline ends came to 4 bases. CDR3 amino acids: CASSLSAEAFF. In DNA form, the CDR3 reads TGTGCCAGCAGCTTAAGTGCTGAAGCTTTCTTT.

As DNA, the CDR3 is TGTGCCAGCAGCACCGGGACAGGGGGTGGCTACACCTTC. Translation: CASSTGTGGGYTF. The V call is TRBV2, the J call TRBJ1-2; 11 bases map to TRBD1. CDR1 SNHLY and CDR2 FYNNEI come from the germline V gene. V was pared by 6 bases and J by 7 bases, with 4 bases of the junction left unmatched. The CDR3 is 13 residues long.

J is TRBJ1-1 and V is TRBV5-4; a possible D gene is TRBD1 (6 bases). CDR3 length: 15 residues. The germline V gene has CDR1 SGHNT and CDR2 YYREEE (reference sequence). Trimming left V 4 bases short and J 0 bases short, with 13 bases between. CDR3 DNA: TGTGCCAGCAGCCAAGGACAGTCTGTGAACACTGAAGCTTTCTTT. Its protein is CASSQGQSVNTEAFF.

The V and J genes are TRBV29-1 and TRBJ2-7, with 8 bases matching TRBD2. The CDR3 loop spans 13 amino acids. The V segment lost 7 bases and the J segment 4 bases; nucleotides outside the gene matches: 9. In germline, CDR1 is SQVTM, CDR2 ANQGSEA. CDR3 amino acids: CSGTAGELYEQYF. The CDR3 nucleotides are TGCAGCGGCACAGCGGGGGAGTTGTACGAGCAGTACTTC.

The CDR3 here is CASKGGSLGLEQYF. The CDR3 DNA is TGTGCCAGCAAAGGGGGGAGTTTAGGTCTCGAGCAGTACTTC. V usage is TRBV5-8 and J usage is TRBJ2-7; D is perhaps TRBD1 or TRBD2 (6 bases each). CDR1 is SGHTS, CDR2 YDEGEE, per germline. Trimming removed 6 bases from V and 6 bases from J, with 19 bases in between. This CDR3 contains 14 residues. Using reference TRBV5-8 and TRBJ2-7 for the parts outside the CDR3, the full variable domain is EAGVTQSPTHLIKTRGQQATLRCSPISGHTSVYWYQQALGLGLQFLLWYDEGEERNRGNFPPRFSGRQFPNYSSELNVNALELEDSALYLCASKGGSLGLEQYFGPGTRLTVT.

The chain recombines TRBV5-6 with TRBJ1-1; D is undetermined. This CDR3 comprises 11 residues. CDR1 is SGHDT, CDR2 YYEEEE, per germline. The germline V and J ends were trimmed by 0 bases and 11 bases, with 8 bases remaining between them. In DNA form, the CDR3 reads TGTGCCAGCAGCTTGGGGGCGGAGGCTTTCTTT. Its translation is CASSLGAEAFF.

This chain joins TRBV19 and TRBJ1-2; a possible D gene is TRBD1 (6 bases). Germline lookup yields CDR1 LNHDA and CDR2 SQIVND (reference sequence). V was cut by 3 bases and J by 3 bases, with 17 bases left in between. The CDR3 spans 16 residues. As DNA, the CDR3 is TGTGCCAGTAGTATTCGTGTATGGGGGGCAGACTATGGCTACACCTTC. Translating it yields CASSIRVWGADYGYTF.

This sequence joins TRBV25-1 and TRBJ2-7; the match to TRBD2 covers 7 bases. V lost 5 bases to trimming and J lost 0 bases; unmatched junction nucleotides: 1. The germline V gene encodes CDR1 MGHDK and CDR2 SYGVNS. The CDR3 contains 13 residues. The CDR3 nucleotides read TGTGCCAGCAGTCCTAGCGGCTCCTACGAGCAGTACTTC. This gives the protein CASSPSGSYEQYF.

The V and J genes are TRBV19 and TRBJ2-2, with 7 positions matching TRBD1. The V gene end was trimmed by 4 bases and the J gene end by 6 bases; junction bases not matched to a gene: 5. The germline V gene has CDR1 LNHDA and CDR2 SQIVND (reference sequence). The CDR3 contains 14 residues. The DNA for the CDR3 is TGTGCCAGTAGTACGAGGGGGCTGGCCGGGGAGCTGTTTTTT. Protein product: CASSTRGLAGELFF.

The CDR3 sequence: CASSFLAGLTGELFF. The CDR3 DNA reads as TGTGCCAGCAGCTTCCTAGCGGGGTTGACCGGGGAGCTGTTTTTT. This rearrangement joins TRBV7-9 to TRBJ2-2; TRBD2 matches 9 bases. CDR1 is SEHNR and CDR2 is FQNEAQ in the germline V gene (reference sequence). The V segment lost 3 bases and the J segment 5 bases; nucleotides outside the gene matches: 4. The CDR3 extends over 15 amino acids.

V gene TRBV9 combines with J gene TRBJ2-7; tentatively, D is TRBD2 (6 bases). V dropped 1 base and J dropped 5 bases, with 13 bases sitting between them. The CDR3 covers 14 residues. Germline CDR1 reads SGDLS; CDR2 reads YYNGEE. CDR3 DNA: TGTGCCAGCAGCGTATCCTGGGGGGTTGACGAGCAGTACTTC. Translated: CASSVSWGVDEQYF.